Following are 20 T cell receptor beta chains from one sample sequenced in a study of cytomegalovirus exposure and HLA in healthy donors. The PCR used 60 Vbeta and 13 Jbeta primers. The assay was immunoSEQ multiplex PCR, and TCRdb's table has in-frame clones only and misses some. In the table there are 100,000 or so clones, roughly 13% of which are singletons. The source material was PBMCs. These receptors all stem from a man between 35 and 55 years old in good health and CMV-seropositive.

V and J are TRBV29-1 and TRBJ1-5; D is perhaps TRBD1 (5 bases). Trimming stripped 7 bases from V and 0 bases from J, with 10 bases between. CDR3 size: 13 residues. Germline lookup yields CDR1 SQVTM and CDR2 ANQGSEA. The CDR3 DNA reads TGCAGCGCCGGGGGTACTAGCAATCAGCCCCAGCATTTT. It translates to CSAGGTSNQPQHF.

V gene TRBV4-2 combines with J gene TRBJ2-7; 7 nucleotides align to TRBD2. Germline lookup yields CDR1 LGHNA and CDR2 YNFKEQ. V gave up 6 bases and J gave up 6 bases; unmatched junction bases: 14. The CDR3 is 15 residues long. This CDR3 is CASSPGWEGRGEQYF. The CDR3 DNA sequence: TGTGCCAGCAGTCCGGGATGGGAGGGCCGGGGCGAGCAGTACTTC.

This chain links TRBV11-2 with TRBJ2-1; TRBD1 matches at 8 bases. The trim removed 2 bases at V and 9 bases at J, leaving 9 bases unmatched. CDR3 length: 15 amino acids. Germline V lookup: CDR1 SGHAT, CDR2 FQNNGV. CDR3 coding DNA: TGTGCCAGCAGCTTATATAGCACAGGGGGAGGTGAGCAGTTCTTC. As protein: CASSLYSTGGGEQFF.

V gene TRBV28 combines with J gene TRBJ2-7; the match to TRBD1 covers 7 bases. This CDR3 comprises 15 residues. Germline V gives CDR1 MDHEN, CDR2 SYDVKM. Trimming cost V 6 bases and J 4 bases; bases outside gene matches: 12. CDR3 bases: TGTGCCAGCAGAAAACGGGACAGAGGCCTGTACGAGCAGTACTTC. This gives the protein CASRKRDRGLYEQYF.

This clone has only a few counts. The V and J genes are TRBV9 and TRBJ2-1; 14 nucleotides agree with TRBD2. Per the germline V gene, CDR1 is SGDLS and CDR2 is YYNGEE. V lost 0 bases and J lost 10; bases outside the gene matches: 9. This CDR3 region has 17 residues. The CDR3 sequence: CASSVAMGLAGVGEQFF. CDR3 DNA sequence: TGTGCCAGCAGCGTAGCTATGGGACTAGCGGGAGTGGGCGAGCAGTTCTTC.

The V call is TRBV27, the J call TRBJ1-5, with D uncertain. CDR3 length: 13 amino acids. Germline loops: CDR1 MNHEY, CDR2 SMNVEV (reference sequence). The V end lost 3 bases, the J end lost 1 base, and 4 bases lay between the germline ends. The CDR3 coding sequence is TGTGCCAGCAGTTTGGGCAGCAATCAGCCCCAGCATTTT. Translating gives CASSLGSNQPQHF.

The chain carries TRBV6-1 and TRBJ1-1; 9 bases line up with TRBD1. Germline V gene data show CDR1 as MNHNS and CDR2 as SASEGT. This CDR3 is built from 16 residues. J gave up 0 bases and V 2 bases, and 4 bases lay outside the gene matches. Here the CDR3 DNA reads TGTGCCAGCAGTGAACAGACAGGGGGATTGAACACTGAAGCTTTCTTT. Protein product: CASSEQTGGLNTEAFF.

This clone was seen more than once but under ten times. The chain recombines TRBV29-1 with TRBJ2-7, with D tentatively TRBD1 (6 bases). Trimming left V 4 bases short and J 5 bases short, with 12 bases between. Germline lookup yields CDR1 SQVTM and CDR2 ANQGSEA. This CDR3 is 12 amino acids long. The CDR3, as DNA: TGCAGCGTTGGGCACAGGGCCCACGAGCAGTACTTC. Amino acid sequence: CSVGHRAHEQYF.

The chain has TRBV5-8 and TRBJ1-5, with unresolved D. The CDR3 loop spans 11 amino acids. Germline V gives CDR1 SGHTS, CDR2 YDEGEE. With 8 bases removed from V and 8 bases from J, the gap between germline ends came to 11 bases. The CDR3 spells CARSLGEPQHF. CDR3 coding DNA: TGTGCCAGAAGTCTCGGGGAGCCCCAGCATTTT.

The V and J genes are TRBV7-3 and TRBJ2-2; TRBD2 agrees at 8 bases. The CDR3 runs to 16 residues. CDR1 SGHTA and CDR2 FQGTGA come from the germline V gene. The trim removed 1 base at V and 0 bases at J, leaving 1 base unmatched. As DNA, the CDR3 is TGTGCCAGCAGCTTAAAACTAGCGGCGAACACCGGGGAGCTGTTTTTT. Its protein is CASSLKLAANTGELFF.

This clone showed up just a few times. CDR3 in DNA: TGTGCCAGTAGGGGAGCCACAGATACGCAGTATTTT. Its protein is CASRGATDTQYF. The chain carries TRBV19 and TRBJ2-3, with TRBD2 as a possible D gene (5 bases). The germline CDR1 and CDR2 sequences are LNHDA and SQIVND (reference sequence). The CDR3 is 12 amino acids. The V gene lost 6 bases and the J gene lost 2 bases, with 6 bases spanning the gap. The full variable domain, its missing parts supplied by reference TRBV19 and TRBJ2-3, is DGGITQSPKYLFRKEGQNVTLSCEQNLNHDAMYWYRQDPGQGLRLIYYSQIVNDFQKGDIAEGYSVSREKKESFPLTVTSAQKNPTAFYLCASRGATDTQYFGPGTRLTVL.

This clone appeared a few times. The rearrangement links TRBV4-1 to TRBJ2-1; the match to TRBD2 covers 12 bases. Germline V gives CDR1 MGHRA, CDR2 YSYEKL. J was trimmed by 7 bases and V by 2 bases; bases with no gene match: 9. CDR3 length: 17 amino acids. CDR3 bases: TGCGCCAGCAGCCAATGGTCCGGGACTAGCGGGCCGAATGAGCAGTTCTTC. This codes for CASSQWSGTSGPNEQFF.

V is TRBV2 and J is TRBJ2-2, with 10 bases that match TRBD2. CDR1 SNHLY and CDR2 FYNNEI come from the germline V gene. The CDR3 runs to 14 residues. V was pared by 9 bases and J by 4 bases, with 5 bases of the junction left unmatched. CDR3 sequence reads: CASRPSGSTGELFF. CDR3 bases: TGTGCCAGTCGACCTAGCGGGAGCACCGGGGAGCTGTTTTTT. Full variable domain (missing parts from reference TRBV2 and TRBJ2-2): EPEVTQTPSHQVTQMGQEVILRCVPISNHLYFYWYRQILGQKVEFLVSFYNNEISEKSEIFDDQFSVERPDGSNFTLKIRSTKLEDSAMYFCASRPSGSTGELFFGEGSRLTVL.

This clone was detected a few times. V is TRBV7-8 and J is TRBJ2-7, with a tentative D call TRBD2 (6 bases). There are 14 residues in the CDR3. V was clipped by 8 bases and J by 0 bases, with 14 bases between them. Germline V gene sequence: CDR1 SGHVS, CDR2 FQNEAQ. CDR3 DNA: TGTGCCAGCGGAGCGGCTAGCGTCTCCTACGAGCAGTACTTC. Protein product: CASGAASVSYEQYF.

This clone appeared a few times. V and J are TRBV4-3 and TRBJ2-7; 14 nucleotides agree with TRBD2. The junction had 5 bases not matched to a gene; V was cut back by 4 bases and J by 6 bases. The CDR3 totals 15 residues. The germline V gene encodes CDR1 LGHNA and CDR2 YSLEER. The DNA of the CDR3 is TGCGCCAGCAGCCGAGGACTAGCGGGAGGTAGCGAGCAGTACTTC. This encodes CASSRGLAGGSEQYF.

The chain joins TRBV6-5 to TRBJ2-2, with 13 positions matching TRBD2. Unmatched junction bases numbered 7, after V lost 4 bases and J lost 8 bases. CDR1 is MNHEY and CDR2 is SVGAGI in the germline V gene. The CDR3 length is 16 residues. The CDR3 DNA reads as TGTGCCAGCAGTTTGTGGACTAGCGGGGGTTCTGGGGAGCTGTTTTTT. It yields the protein CASSLWTSGGSGELFF.

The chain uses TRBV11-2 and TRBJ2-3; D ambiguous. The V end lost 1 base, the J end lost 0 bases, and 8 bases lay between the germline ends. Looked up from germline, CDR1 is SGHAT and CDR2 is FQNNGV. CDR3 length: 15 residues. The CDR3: CASSLAAASTDTQYF. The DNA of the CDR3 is TGTGCCAGCAGCTTAGCGGCGGCTAGCACAGATACGCAGTATTTT.

Here the CDR3 reads CASSPPAGVRSGANVLTF. DNA of the CDR3: TGTGCCAGCTCACCACCGGCAGGGGTGCGATCCGGGGCCAACGTCCTGACTTTC. The chain has TRBV18 and TRBJ2-6, with D maybe TRBD1 (6 bases). CDR1 and CDR2 (germline): KGHSH, LQKENI. V lost 0 bases and J lost 4, with 16 bases in between. CDR3 length: 18 amino acids.

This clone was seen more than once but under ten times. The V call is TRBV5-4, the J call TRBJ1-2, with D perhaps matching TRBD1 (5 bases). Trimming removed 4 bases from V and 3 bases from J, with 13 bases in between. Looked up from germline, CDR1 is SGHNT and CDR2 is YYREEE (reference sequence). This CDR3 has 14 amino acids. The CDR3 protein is CASSPPDTYYGYTF. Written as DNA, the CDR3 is TGTGCCAGCAGCCCCCCGGACACCTACTATGGCTACACCTTC.

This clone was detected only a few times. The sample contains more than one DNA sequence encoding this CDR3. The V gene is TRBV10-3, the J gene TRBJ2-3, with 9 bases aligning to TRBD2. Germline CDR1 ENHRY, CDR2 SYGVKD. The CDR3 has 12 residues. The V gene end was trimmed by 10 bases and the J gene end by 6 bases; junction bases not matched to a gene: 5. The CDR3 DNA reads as TGTGCCACTACCACTAGCGGGGATACGCAGTATTTT. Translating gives CATTTSGDTQYF.